One sample yielded the 29 T cell receptor beta chains listed below, sequenced in a study of human T cells and chemical hapten exposure. The time point denotes: pre-sensitization, week 0. Treatment in this sample: therapeutic diphenylcyclopropenone sensitization with weekly scalp DPC. TCRdb redid the calling of the RACE reads with MiXCR, one entry per CDR3 protein. The sample lists about 380,000 distinct CDR3 sequences; about 5.1% were seen once. This material consisted of whole blood, taken in connection with sensitization to the hapten diphenylcyclopropenone (DPC). The receptor set was obtained from a woman between 50 and 59 years old with alopecia areata. Some clones in this sample may be carry-over from other donors' samples.

Worth noting for this clonotype: A read error may be the cause here, since a much bigger clone is one base away. The rearrangement uses TRBV3-1 and TRBJ2-1; the D is unclear. Germline-derived CDR1 and CDR2 are LGHDT and YNNKEL (reference sequence). The length of the CDR3 is 15 residues. The CDR3 protein is CTSSQDRLAYNEQFF. Here the CDR3 DNA reads TGTACCAGCAGCCAAGATCGGCTAGCCTACAATGAGCAGTTCTTC.

This clonotype has more than one count but fewer than ten. This sequence joins TRBV30 and TRBJ2-2; D uncertain. Germline CDR1 GTSNPN, CDR2 SVGIG (reference sequence). V was cut by 5 bases and J by 2 bases, with 3 bases left in between. The CDR3 totals 11 residues. Here the CDR3 DNA reads TGTGCCTGGGTTAACACCGGGGAGCTGTTTTTT. Residues: CAWVNTGELFF.

This clonotype was picked up many times. This rearrangement joins TRBV13 to TRBJ2-2, with 9 bases lining up with TRBD1. CDR3 size: 15 residues. V dropped 6 bases and J dropped 3; count of bases not matched to a gene: 5. Per germline, CDR1 PRHDT and CDR2 FYEKMQ (reference sequence). CDR3 nucleotides: TGTGCCAGCAGGGACAGGGGAGTCTACACCGGGGAGCTGTTTTTT. The encoded protein is CASRDRGVYTGELFF.

The V and J genes are TRBV28 and TRBJ1-2; D is ambiguous. The CDR3 consists of 14 residues. The V and J ends lost 2 bases and 2 bases respectively, with 9 bases between them. The V gene's germline CDR1 is MDHEN and CDR2 SYDVKM. The CDR3 region is CASSLRPQNYGYTF. The CDR3 DNA reads TGTGCCAGCAGTTTACGCCCCCAAAACTATGGCTACACCTTC.

This chain connects TRBV14 to TRBJ1-3; D is unresolved. With 1 base removed from V and 3 bases from J, the gap between germline ends came to 4 bases. Germline V gene sequence: CDR1 SGHDN, CDR2 FVKESK. The CDR3 contains 13 residues. The CDR3: CASSQGRGNTIYF. CDR3 coding DNA: TGTGCCAGCAGCCAAGGGCGTGGAAACACCATATATTTT. Based on the CDR3 plus reference TRBV14 and TRBJ1-3, the full variable domain is EAGVTQFPSHSVIEKGQTVTLRCDPISGHDNLYWYRRVMGKEIKFLLHFVKESKQDESGMPNNRFLAERTGGTYSTLKVQPAELEDSGVYFCASSQGRGNTIYFGEGSWLTVV.

This clonotype has just a few counts. The chain employs TRBV20-1 and TRBJ2-7; 9 bases line up with TRBD2. Looked up from germline, CDR1 is DFQATT and CDR2 is SNEGSKA (reference sequence). The V segment lost 2 bases and the J segment 2 bases; nucleotides outside the gene matches: 7. There are 15 residues in the CDR3. The CDR3 DNA sequence: TGCAGTGCTAGAAAACCTAGACTAGCGGCCTACGAGCAGTACTTC. Its translation is CSARKPRLAAYEQYF.

This clonotype was seen many times. V is TRBV6-6 and J is TRBJ2-7, with 10 nucleotides matching TRBD1. The length of the CDR3 is 14 residues. The germline V gene encodes CDR1 MNHNY and CDR2 SVGAGI (reference sequence). V lost 6 bases and J lost 2; bases outside the gene matches: 4. CDR3 sequence: CASRHGQGAYEQYF. CDR3 nucleotides: TGTGCCAGCAGACACGGACAGGGGGCCTACGAGCAGTACTTC.

This clonotype was observed many times. The chain couples TRBV18 to TRBJ2-4, with TRBD1 as a possible D gene (7 bases). This CDR3 has 14 amino acids. Germline V gene sequence: CDR1 KGHSH, CDR2 LQKENI. V was cut by 2 bases and J by 8 bases, with 13 bases left in between. CDR3 sequence: CASSPFQGGDIQYF. DNA of the CDR3: TGTGCCAGCTCACCATTCCAGGGGGGCGACATTCAGTACTTC.

This clonotype was seen a few times. The chain combines TRBV15 with TRBJ2-7; a possible D gene is TRBD1 (6 bases). The CDR3 covers 13 residues. V was trimmed by 3 bases and J by 1 base, leaving 7 bases between them. Germline CDR1 is LNHNV and CDR2 is YYDKDF (reference sequence). The CDR3 nucleotides are TGTGCCACCAGCAGGGACAGATCCTACGAGCAGTACTTC. Protein product: CATSRDRSYEQYF.

This clonotype occurred many times. This sequence joins TRBV20-1 and TRBJ2-2, with 9 bases aligning to TRBD2. The CDR3 totals 16 residues. The trim removed 0 bases at V and 7 bases at J, leaving 9 bases unmatched. Germline V gene lookup returns CDR1 DFQATT and CDR2 SNEGSKA (reference sequence). In DNA form, the CDR3 reads TGCAGTGCTAGAGAACCCCAGCGGGAGGTTAGCGGGGAGCTGTTTTTT. The encoded protein is CSAREPQREVSGELFF.

This clonotype was seen repeatedly, ten times or more. This sequence joins TRBV12-3 or TRBV12-4 and TRBJ1-1; no firm D call. V lost 6 bases to trimming and J lost 1 base, with 12 bases between them. The CDR3 is 14 amino acids. The CDR3 spells CASRPQTGNTEAFF. The CDR3 DNA sequence: TGTGCCAGCAGACCCCAAACGGGGAACACTGAAGCTTTCTTT.

This clonotype was recorded at least ten times. V gene TRBV28 combines with J gene TRBJ2-5; D might be TRBD2 (5 bases). Germline CDR1 is MDHEN and CDR2 is SYDVKM. This CDR3 is 16 amino acids long. The ends were cut back, 2 bases at V and 5 bases at J, with 18 bases in the middle. CDR3 in DNA: TGTGCCAGCAGTTTAGGTGGTATCGGGGTCGGTGAGACCCAGTACTTC. It codes for CASSLGGIGVGETQYF.

A few counts support this clonotype. The chain carries TRBV20-1 and TRBJ2-3; 7 bases are shared with TRBD2. The CDR3 has 14 residues. Trimming removed 6 bases from V and 3 bases from J; junction bases left unmatched: 9. Per the germline V gene, CDR1 is DFQATT and CDR2 is SNEGSKA (reference sequence). CDR3 in amino acids: CSASTERGTDTQYF. CDR3 coding DNA: TGCAGTGCCAGCACTGAGCGGGGAACAGATACGCAGTATTTT.

The table lists this clonotype with many counts. This chain joins TRBV12-3 or TRBV12-4 and TRBJ1-1, with no clear D. Deletions cut 3 bases from V and 0 bases from J, with 5 bases between. The CDR3 is made up of 13 amino acids. CDR3 loop: CASSFRVNTEAFF. In DNA, the CDR3 is TGTGCCAGCAGTTTTAGGGTGAACACTGAAGCTTTCTTT.

This clonotype has more than one count but fewer than ten. CDR3 in DNA: TGTGCCAGCAGTGAGAGGGGTGAGTCACCCCTCCACTTT. Translation: CASSERGESPLHF. The chain is built from TRBV6-1 and TRBJ1-6, with TRBD1 as a possible D gene (5 bases). V gave up 3 bases and J gave up 10 bases, with 10 bases separating them. CDR3 length: 13 amino acids. Germline V gene data show CDR1 as MNHNS and CDR2 as SASEGT.

The chain links TRBV27 to TRBJ2-2, with D maybe TRBD1 (6 bases). Germline assignment: CDR1 MNHEY and CDR2 SMNVEV (reference sequence). The CDR3 has 15 amino acids. The V and J ends lost 6 bases and 4 bases respectively, with 15 bases between them. For the CDR3, the DNA is TGTGCCAGCAGAGAAGGACAGTCGCTCACCGGGGAGCTGTTTTTT. Protein sequence: CASREGQSLTGELFF.

This sequence joins TRBV20-1 and TRBJ2-1; D remains ambiguous. The V gene lost 2 bases and the J gene lost 10 bases, with 9 bases spanning the gap. CDR3 length: 11 residues. Germline CDR1 reads DFQATT; CDR2 reads SNEGSKA (reference sequence). This chain's CDR3 is CSARRTTEQFF. In nucleotides, the CDR3 is TGCAGTGCTAGAAGGACGACGGAGCAGTTCTTC.

The rearrangement joins TRBV28 to TRBJ1-3, with 7 bases matching TRBD1. CDR1 MDHEN and CDR2 SYDVKM come from the germline V gene. V shed 6 bases, J shed 2 bases, and the junction held 7 bases outside the gene matches. The CDR3 length is 15 residues. The CDR3 nucleotides are TGTGCCAGCAGGGTAGGGGGCGGCCCTGGAAACACCATATATTTT. This codes for CASRVGGGPGNTIYF.

In this sample, this clonotype turned up a few times. The gene calls are TRBV12-3 or TRBV12-4 and TRBJ2-2; 9 positions agree with TRBD1. The ends lost 6 bases at V and 5 bases at J; junction bases unmatched: 7. This CDR3 has 15 amino acids. The CDR3 loop is CASRGQGGLTGELFF. In DNA form, the CDR3 reads TGTGCCAGCAGGGGACAGGGCGGTTTGACCGGGGAGCTGTTTTTT.

This clonotype was picked up many times. The genes are TRBV12-3 or TRBV12-4 and TRBJ2-7; D is uncertain. This CDR3 region has 14 residues. V was shortened by 7 bases and J by 0 bases, with 13 bases between the two germline ends. DNA for the CDR3: TGTGCCAGCACCCCTCAAGTGAGCTCCTACGAGCAGTACTTC. As protein: CASTPQVSSYEQYF.

The sample holds a few counts of this clonotype. The chain carries TRBV29-1 and TRBJ1-4; D call uncertain. CDR3 length: 12 residues. Germline V gene sequence: CDR1 SQVTM, CDR2 ANQGSEA. Trimming took 5 bases from V and 6 from J, leaving 10 bases between them. The CDR3 protein is CSVRGQDEKLFF. The CDR3 DNA reads TGCAGCGTTCGAGGTCAGGATGAAAAACTGTTTTTT. Using reference TRBV29-1 and TRBJ1-4 for the parts outside the CDR3, the full variable domain is SAVISQKPSRDICQRGTSLTIQCQVDSQVTMMFWYRQQPGQSLTLIATANQGSEATYESGFVIDKFPISRPNLTFSTLTVSNMSPEDSSIYLCSVRGQDEKLFFGSGTQLSVL.

This clonotype appeared a few times. The chain has TRBV7-9 and TRBJ1-5; D is unclear. Trimming took 4 bases from V and 4 from J, leaving 14 bases between them. Germline V lookup: CDR1 SEHNR, CDR2 FQNEAQ (reference sequence). The CDR3 consists of 15 residues. The CDR3 nucleotides read TGTGCCAGCAGCTCCACGAAGCAGAGGAATCAGCCCCAGCATTTT. It translates to CASSSTKQRNQPQHF.

This clonotype was seen repeatedly, ten times or more. The rearrangement links TRBV20-1 to TRBJ1-2; TRBD1 aligns across 9 bases. Trimming took 1 base from V and 4 from J; bases not matched to a gene: 7. The CDR3 consists of 15 residues. The germline V gene encodes CDR1 DFQATT and CDR2 SNEGSKA (reference sequence). The CDR3 bases are TGCAGTGCTAGAGCCCCGGACAGGGGTCCCTATGGCTACACCTTC. It yields the protein CSARAPDRGPYGYTF.

The DNA for the CDR3 is TGCGCCAGCAGCTTCGGCTCAGGAGGATCGAATACGCAGTATTTT. Protein sequence: CASSFGSGGSNTQYF. The chain joins TRBV5-1 to TRBJ2-3; possible D gene TRBD2, 5 bases. Germline V gives CDR1 SGHRS, CDR2 YFSETQ. This CDR3 has 15 amino acids. V lost 2 bases and J 7 bases, leaving 17 bases between the germline ends. Full variable domain (remainder filled in from reference TRBV5-1 and TRBJ2-3): KAGVTQTPRYLIKTRGQQVTLSCSPISGHRSVSWYQQTPGQGLQFLFEYFSETQRNKGNFPGRFSGRQFSNSRSEMNVSTLELGDSALYLCASSFGSGGSNTQYFGPGTRLTVL.

Ten or more counts support this clonotype. V gene TRBV6-2 or TRBV6-3 combines with J gene TRBJ1-2; D is possibly TRBD1 (5 bases). This CDR3 is built from 12 residues. Trimming took 8 bases from V and 6 from J, leaving 13 bases between them. The germline V gene has CDR1 MNHEY and CDR2 SVGEGT. The CDR3 protein is CASSGTGDGYTF. Here the CDR3 DNA reads TGTGCCAGCTCCGGGACCGGAGATGGCTACACCTTC.

The J gene is TRBJ1-1, the V gene TRBV12-3 or TRBV12-4; 7 nucleotides line up with TRBD1. This CDR3 spans 13 amino acids. With 6 bases clipped from V and 11 bases from J, the junction kept 12 bases outside the gene matches. CDR3 sequence reads: CASSFRDRIVAFF. For the CDR3, the DNA is TGTGCCAGCAGCTTCCGGGACAGAATTGTCGCTTTCTTT.

This clonotype was seen ten or more times. The chain combines TRBV5-1 with TRBJ2-1; tentatively, D is TRBD1 or TRBD2 (6 bases each). CDR1 SGHRS and CDR2 YFSETQ come from the germline V gene. This CDR3 is built from 15 residues. V was trimmed by 0 bases and J by 7 bases, leaving 14 bases between them. The CDR3 DNA reads TGCGCCAGCAGCTTGGCCGGGGGCCTGAGAAATGAGCAGTTCTTC. Translation: CASSLAGGLRNEQFF. The full variable domain, completed using reference TRBV5-1 and TRBJ2-1, is KAGVTQTPRYLIKTRGQQVTLSCSPISGHRSVSWYQQTPGQGLQFLFEYFSETQRNKGNFPGRFSGRQFSNSRSEMNVSTLELGDSALYLCASSLAGGLRNEQFFGPGTRLTVL.

The chain links TRBV19 to TRBJ2-5; D is unclear. Per the germline V gene, CDR1 is LNHDA and CDR2 is SQIVND (reference sequence). With 3 bases removed from V and 4 bases from J, the gap between germline ends came to 9 bases. The CDR3 has 13 amino acids. The CDR3 DNA sequence: TGTGCCAGTAGTATCCGGCTAGGAGAGACCCAGTACTTC. As protein: CASSIRLGETQYF.

This clonotype was observed at least ten times. The gene calls are TRBV4-3 and TRBJ2-7, with 7 positions matching TRBD2. Losses at the gene ends were 1 base for V and 6 bases for J; bases not matched to a gene: 9. Germline loops: CDR1 LGHNA, CDR2 YSLEER. The CDR3 covers 15 residues. This chain's CDR3 is CASSQVSSGTSEQYF. DNA for the CDR3: TGCGCCAGCAGCCAAGTATCTAGCGGAACCTCCGAGCAGTACTTC.